This T cell receptor (beta chain) came from a study of human T cells and chemical hapten exposure. Study overall: The variation in per-sample TCR yields arose mainly from small differences in pooled library volumes. Study-wide points: There was no change with DPC sensitization in TCRs above 1 in 1000 frequency.

Time point denoted: healthy volunteer bleed at 2 weeks. The template was total RNA from unfractionated whole blood. Individual cDNA molecules in this library carried unique molecular identifiers. Each CDR3 protein gets one entry after TCRdb re-called the RACE reads with MiXCR. The profile shows roughly 130,000 distinct CDR3 sequences, approximately 9.5% of them singletons. Germline CDR1 MGHRA, CDR2 YSYEKL. V shed 2 bases and J shed 5 bases, with 16 bases lying between them. The CDR3 extends over 16 amino acids. Note on this clonotype: No antigen is known for it.

The TCR comes from a male donor in good health. Some clones in this sample may be carry-over from other donors' samples. Sequences were obtained from whole blood. The chain joins TRBV4-1 to TRBJ1-5, with a weak D call TRBD1 (6 bases). The CDR3 protein is CASSQISDRRDQPQHF. The CDR3 DNA reads TGCGCCAGCAGCCAAATCTCCGACAGGAGGGATCAGCCCCAGCATTTT.